This TCR beta chain is drawn from a study of metastatic and nonmetastatic thyroid tumors. TCRdb reprocessed the PCR reads using MiXCR. The repertoire includes about 20,000 clones, about 15% of them detected once, and 19% sits in the top ten. The CDR3 covers 15 residues. Germline CDR1 DFQATT, CDR2 SNEGSKA (reference sequence). The V end lost 0 bases, the J end lost 2 bases, and 11 bases lay between the germline ends. No patient had received any treatment before thyroid surgery. Specimen: blood. The gene calls are TRBV20-1 and TRBJ1-5; the D gene is possibly TRBD1 (5 bases). This receptor was taken from a female donor with papillary thyroid cancer or a benign thyroid nodule (not recorded which). Some clones in this sample may be carry-over from other donors' samples. CDR3 amino acids: CSARDRDRGNQPQHF. The CDR3 nucleotides are TGCAGTGCTAGAGATAGAGACAGAGGCAATCAGCCCCAGCATTTT.